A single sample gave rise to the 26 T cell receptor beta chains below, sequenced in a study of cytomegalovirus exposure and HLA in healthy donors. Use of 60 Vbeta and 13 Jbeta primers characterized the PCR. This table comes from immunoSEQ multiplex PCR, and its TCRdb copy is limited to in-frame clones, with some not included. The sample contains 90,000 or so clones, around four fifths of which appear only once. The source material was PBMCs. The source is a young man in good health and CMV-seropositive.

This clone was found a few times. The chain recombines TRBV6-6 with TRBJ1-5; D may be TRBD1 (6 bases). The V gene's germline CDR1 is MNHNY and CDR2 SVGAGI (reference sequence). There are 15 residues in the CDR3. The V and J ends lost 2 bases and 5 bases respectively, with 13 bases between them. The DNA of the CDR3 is TGTGCCAGCAGTTACCGGGGGGCAGGGGATCAGCCCCAGCATTTT. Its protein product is CASSYRGAGDQPQHF.

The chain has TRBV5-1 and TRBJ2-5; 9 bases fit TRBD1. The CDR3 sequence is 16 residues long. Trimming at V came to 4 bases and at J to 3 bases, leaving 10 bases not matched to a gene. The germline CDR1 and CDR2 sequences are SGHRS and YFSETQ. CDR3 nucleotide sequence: TGCGCCAGCAGCCCGCAGGCGGGACAGGGAGAAGAGACCCAGTACTTC. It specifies CASSPQAGQGEETQYF.

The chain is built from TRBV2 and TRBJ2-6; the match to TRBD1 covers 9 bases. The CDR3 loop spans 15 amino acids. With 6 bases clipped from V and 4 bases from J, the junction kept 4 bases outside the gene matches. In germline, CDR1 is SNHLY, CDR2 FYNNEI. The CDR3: CASRGQGSGANVLTF. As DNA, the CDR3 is TGTGCCAGCAGAGGACAGGGGAGCGGGGCCAACGTCCTGACTTTC.

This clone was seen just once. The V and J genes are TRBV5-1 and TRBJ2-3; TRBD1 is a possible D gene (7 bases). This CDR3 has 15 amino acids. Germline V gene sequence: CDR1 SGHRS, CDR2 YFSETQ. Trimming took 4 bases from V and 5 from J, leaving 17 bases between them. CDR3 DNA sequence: TGCGCCAGCAGCCCTTACCTTCAGGGGGGAGATACGCAGTATTTT. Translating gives CASSPYLQGGDTQYF.

In nucleotides, the CDR3 is TGTGCCAGCAGCTTGGCGCTAGCGGGAGAAAATGAGCAGTTCTTC. Its protein is CASSLALAGENEQFF. The chain carries TRBV7-8 and TRBJ2-1, with 10 bases that match TRBD2. This CDR3 comprises 15 residues. J gave up 7 bases and V 3 bases, and 6 bases lay outside the gene matches. Looked up from germline, CDR1 is SGHVS and CDR2 is FQNEAQ.

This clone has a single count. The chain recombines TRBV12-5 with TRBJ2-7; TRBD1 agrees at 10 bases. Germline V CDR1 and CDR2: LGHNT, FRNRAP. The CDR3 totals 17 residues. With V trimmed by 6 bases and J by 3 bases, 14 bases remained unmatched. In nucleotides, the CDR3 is TGTGCTAGTGGGCTGGTACTGGGTGGGACAGGGGACTACGAGCAGTACTTC. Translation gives CASGLVLGGTGDYEQYF.

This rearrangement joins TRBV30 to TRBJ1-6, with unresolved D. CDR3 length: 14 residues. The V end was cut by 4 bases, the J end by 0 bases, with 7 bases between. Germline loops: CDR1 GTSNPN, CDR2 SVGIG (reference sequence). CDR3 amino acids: CAWTGSSYNSPLHF. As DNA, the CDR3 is TGTGCCTGGACCGGGAGCTCCTATAATTCACCCCTCCACTTT.

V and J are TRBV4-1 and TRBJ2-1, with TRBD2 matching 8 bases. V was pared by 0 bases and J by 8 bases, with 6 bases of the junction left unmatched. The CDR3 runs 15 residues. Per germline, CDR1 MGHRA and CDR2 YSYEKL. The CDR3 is CASSQDSGMGYEQFF. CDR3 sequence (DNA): TGCGCCAGCAGCCAAGATAGCGGGATGGGGTATGAGCAGTTCTTC.

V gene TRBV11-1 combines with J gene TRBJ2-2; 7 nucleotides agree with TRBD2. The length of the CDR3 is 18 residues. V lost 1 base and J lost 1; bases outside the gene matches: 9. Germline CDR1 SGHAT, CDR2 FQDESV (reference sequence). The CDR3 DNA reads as TGTGCCAGCAGCTTAGGGCCTAGCGGATCCTTGAACACCGGGGAGCTGTTTTTT. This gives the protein CASSLGPSGSLNTGELFF. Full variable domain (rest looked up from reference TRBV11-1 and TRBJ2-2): EAEVAQSPRYKITEKSQAVAFWCDPISGHATLYWYRQILGQGPELLVQFQDESVVDDSQLPKDRFSAERLKGVDSTLKIQPAELGDSAMYLCASSLGPSGSLNTGELFFGEGSRLTVL.

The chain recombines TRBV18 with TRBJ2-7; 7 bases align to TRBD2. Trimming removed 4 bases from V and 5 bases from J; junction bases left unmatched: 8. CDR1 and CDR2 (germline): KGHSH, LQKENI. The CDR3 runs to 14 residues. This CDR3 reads CASSLPGGMHEQYF. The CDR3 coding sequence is TGTGCCAGCTCACTTCCCGGGGGGATGCACGAGCAGTACTTC. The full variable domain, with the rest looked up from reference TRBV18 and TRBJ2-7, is NAGVMQNPRHLVRRRGQEARLRCSPMKGHSHVYWYRQLPEEGLKFMVYLQKENIIDESGMPKERFSAEFPKEGPSILRIQQVVRGDSAAYFCASSLPGGMHEQYFGPGTRLTVT.

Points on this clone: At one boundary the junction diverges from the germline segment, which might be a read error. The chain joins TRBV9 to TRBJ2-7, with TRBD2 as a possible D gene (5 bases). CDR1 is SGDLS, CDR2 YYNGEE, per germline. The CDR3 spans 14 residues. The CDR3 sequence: CAGSVDSVPYEQYF. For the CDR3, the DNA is TGTGCCGGCAGCGTAGATAGCGTCCCCTACGAGCAGTACTTC.

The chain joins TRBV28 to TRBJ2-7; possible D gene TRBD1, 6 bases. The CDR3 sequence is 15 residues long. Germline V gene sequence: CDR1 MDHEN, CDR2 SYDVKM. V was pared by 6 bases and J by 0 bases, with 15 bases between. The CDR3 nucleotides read TGTGCCAGCAGGGACAACAGGGTTCTCTCCTACGAGCAGTACTTC. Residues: CASRDNRVLSYEQYF.

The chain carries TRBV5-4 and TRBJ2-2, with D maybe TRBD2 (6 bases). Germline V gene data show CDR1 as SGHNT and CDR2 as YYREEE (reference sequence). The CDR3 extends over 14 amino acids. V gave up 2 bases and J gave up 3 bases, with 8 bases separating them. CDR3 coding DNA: TGTGCCAGCAGCTTTGGACTATACACCGGGGAGCTGTTTTTT. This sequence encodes CASSFGLYTGELFF.

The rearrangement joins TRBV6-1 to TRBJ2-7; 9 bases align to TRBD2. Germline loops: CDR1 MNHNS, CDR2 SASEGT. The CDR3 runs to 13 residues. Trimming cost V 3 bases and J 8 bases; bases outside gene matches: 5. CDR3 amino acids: CASSDSLAGKQYF. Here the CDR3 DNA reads TGTGCCAGCAGTGATTCGCTAGCGGGGAAGCAGTACTTC.

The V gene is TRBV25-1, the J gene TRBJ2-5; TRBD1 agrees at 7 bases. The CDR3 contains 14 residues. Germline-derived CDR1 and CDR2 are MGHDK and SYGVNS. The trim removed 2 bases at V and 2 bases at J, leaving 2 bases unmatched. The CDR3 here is CASSEPGQQETQYF. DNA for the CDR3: TGTGCCAGCAGTGAACCGGGACAGCAAGAGACCCAGTACTTC.

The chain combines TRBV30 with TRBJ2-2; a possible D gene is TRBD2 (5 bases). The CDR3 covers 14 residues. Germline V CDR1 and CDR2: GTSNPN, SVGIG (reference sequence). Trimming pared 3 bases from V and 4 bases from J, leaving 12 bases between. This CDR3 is CAWSGISATGELFF. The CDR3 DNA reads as TGTGCCTGGAGCGGGATCAGTGCCACCGGGGAGCTGTTTTTT.

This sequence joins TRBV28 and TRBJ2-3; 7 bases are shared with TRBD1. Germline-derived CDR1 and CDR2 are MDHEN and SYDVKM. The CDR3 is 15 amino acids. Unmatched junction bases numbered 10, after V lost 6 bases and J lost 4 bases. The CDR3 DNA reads TGTGCCAGCAGCCCCGCCGGAAGGGGGCCAGATACGCAGTATTTT. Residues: CASSPAGRGPDTQYF. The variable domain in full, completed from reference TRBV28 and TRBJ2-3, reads DVKVTQSSRYLVKRTGEKVFLECVQDMDHENMFWYRQDPGLGLRLIYFSYDVKMKEKGDIPEGYSVSREKKERFSLILESASTNQTSMYLCASSPAGRGPDTQYFGPGTRLTVL.

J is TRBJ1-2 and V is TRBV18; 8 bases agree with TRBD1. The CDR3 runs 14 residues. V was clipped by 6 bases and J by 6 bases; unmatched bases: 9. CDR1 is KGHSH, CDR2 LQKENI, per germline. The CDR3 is CASSRTGSNHGYTF. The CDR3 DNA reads TGTGCCAGCTCCCGGACAGGGTCGAACCATGGCTACACCTTC.

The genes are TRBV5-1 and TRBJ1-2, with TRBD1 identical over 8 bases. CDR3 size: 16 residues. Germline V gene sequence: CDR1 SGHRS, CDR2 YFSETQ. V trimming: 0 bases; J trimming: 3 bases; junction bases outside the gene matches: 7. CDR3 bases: TGCGCCAGCAGCTTGGCCGGGTCAGGGGGCGACTATGGCTACACCTTC. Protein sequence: CASSLAGSGGDYGYTF.

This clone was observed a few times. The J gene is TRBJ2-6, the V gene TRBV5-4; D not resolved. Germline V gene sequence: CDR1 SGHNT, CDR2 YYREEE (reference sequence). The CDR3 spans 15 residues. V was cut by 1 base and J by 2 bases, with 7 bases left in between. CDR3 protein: CASSLLSPGANVLTF. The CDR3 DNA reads TGTGCCAGCAGCTTGCTTTCCCCTGGGGCCAACGTCCTGACTTTC.

The DNA of the CDR3 is TGTGCCAGCAGTGAGGGGGCTTGGGAGTCCTACAATGAGCAGTTCTTC. It codes for CASSEGAWESYNEQFF. The V gene is TRBV7-8, the J gene TRBJ2-1; 7 nucleotides agree with TRBD1. The CDR3 totals 16 residues. Germline CDR1 SGHVS, CDR2 FQNEAQ. V dropped 6 bases and J dropped 1; count of bases not matched to a gene: 9.

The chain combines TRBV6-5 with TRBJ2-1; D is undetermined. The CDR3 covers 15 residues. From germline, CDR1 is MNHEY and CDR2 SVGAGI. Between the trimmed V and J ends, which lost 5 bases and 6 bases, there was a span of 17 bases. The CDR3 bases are TGTGCCAGCAGTCCACGGTATATTCGTCCCAATGAGCAGTTCTTC. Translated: CASSPRYIRPNEQFF.

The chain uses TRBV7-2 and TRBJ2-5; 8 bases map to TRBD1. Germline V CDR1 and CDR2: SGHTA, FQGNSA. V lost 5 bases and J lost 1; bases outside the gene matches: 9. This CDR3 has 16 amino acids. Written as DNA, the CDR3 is TGTGCCAGCAGCGCGCGGACAGGGTGGGGCCAAGAGACCCAGTACTTC. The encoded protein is CASSARTGWGQETQYF.

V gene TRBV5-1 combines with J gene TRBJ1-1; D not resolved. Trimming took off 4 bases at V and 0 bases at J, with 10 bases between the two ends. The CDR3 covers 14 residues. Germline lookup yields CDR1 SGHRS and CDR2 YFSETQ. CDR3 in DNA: TGCGCCAGCAGCATGACCGGGATGAACACTGAAGCTTTCTTT. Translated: CASSMTGMNTEAFF.

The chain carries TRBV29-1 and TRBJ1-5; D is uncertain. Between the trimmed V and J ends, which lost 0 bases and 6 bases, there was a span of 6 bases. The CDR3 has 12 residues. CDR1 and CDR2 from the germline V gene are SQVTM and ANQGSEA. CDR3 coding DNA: TGCAGCGTTGAAGATCGAGGTCAGCCCCAGCATTTT. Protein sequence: CSVEDRGQPQHF.

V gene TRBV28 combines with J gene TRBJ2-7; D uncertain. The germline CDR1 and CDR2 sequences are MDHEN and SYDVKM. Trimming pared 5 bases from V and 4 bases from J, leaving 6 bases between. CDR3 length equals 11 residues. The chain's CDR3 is CASSRLYEQYF. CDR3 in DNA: TGTGCCAGCAGTCGACTTTACGAGCAGTACTTC.